The 22 T cell receptor beta chains reported below all come from one sample, sequenced in a study of control samples from healthy donors and cancer patients. Sequencing was performed with immunoSEQ multiplex PCR; in TCRdb, only in-frame clones are kept and a portion is missing. Recorded for this sample: about 200,000 clones. Material for sequencing was blood. These receptors all stem from a woman in her twenties or thirties in good health.

The CDR3 reads CANEGTGESYEQYF. The CDR3 coding sequence is TGTGCCAACGAGGGGACAGGGGAGTCCTACGAGCAGTACTTC. The rearrangement links TRBV7-9 to TRBJ2-7; 10 bases are a match to TRBD1. V trimming: 10 bases; J trimming: 1 base; junction bases outside the gene matches: 7. The germline V gene has CDR1 SEHNR and CDR2 FQNEAQ (reference sequence). The CDR3 has 14 amino acids.

CDR3 in DNA: TGTGCCAGCAGTTTGGTATGGGGAGCTGAAGCTTTCTTT. Amino acid sequence: CASSLVWGAEAFF. The rearrangement links TRBV12-3 or TRBV12-4 to TRBJ1-1; D not resolved. V was pared by 3 bases and J by 6 bases, with 11 bases between. There are 13 residues in the CDR3.

J is TRBJ1-2 and V is TRBV21-1; TRBD1 is the table's D call, not checked against the DNA. TRBV21-1 is listed as a pseudogene. This CDR3 has 14 residues. CDR3 sequence: CASETGTHNYGYTF. In DNA form, the CDR3 reads TGTGCCAGCGAGACAGGAACACATAACTATGGCTACACCTTC.

This rearrangement joins TRBV2 to TRBJ1-5; no definite D call. V lost 8 bases and J lost 4, with 12 bases in between. Germline lookup yields CDR1 SNHLY and CDR2 FYNNEI. The CDR3 is 13 residues long. Written as DNA, the CDR3 is TGTGCCAGCGATAAGGACGGAAATCAGCCCCAGCATTTT. Translating it yields CASDKDGNQPQHF.

This sequence joins TRBV2 and TRBJ1-1, with unresolved D. The ends were cut back, 3 bases at V and 1 base at J, with 12 bases in the middle. The CDR3 contains 15 residues. CDR1 SNHLY and CDR2 FYNNEI come from the germline V gene. Here the CDR3 DNA reads TGTGCCAGCAGTGAGGTAGGCAGTAAGAACACTGAAGCTTTCTTT. Its translation is CASSEVGSKNTEAFF.

This chain joins TRBV5-1 and TRBJ2-5; D could derive from TRBD1 or TRBD2 (6 bases each). Germline V gene sequence: CDR1 SGHRS, CDR2 YFSETQ. There are 15 residues in the CDR3. V lost 4 bases to trimming and J lost 1 base, with 14 bases between them. Here the CDR3 reads CASSLGPGAQETQYF. The CDR3 coding sequence is TGCGCCAGCAGCCTGGGGCCGGGGGCCCAAGAGACCCAGTACTTC. The variable domain in full, completed from reference TRBV5-1 and TRBJ2-5, reads KAGVTQTPRYLIKTRGQQVTLSCSPISGHRSVSWYQQTPGQGLQFLFEYFSETQRNKGNFPGRFSGRQFSNSRSEMNVSTLELGDSALYLCASSLGPGAQETQYFGPGTRLLVL.

The genes are TRBV19 and TRBJ2-7; 7 bases line up with TRBD2. In germline, CDR1 is LNHDA, CDR2 SQIVND (reference sequence). Trimming took 5 bases from V and 4 from J; bases not matched to a gene: 17. The CDR3 has 17 amino acids. CDR3 sequence: CASSVHPWTGGGYEQYF. The CDR3 DNA reads TGTGCCAGTAGTGTACACCCCTGGACTGGCGGGGGTTACGAGCAGTACTTC.

V gene TRBV4-3 combines with J gene TRBJ2-5, with 11 bases lining up with TRBD2. V dropped 0 bases and J dropped 4; count of bases not matched to a gene: 7. Germline CDR1 LGHNA, CDR2 YSLEER. This CDR3 is built from 17 residues. The CDR3 loop reads CASSQELAGGPGETQYF. The CDR3 nucleotides are TGCGCCAGCAGCCAAGAATTAGCGGGGGGGCCGGGAGAGACCCAGTACTTC.

The chain couples TRBV6-5 to TRBJ2-7; 10 positions agree with TRBD1. Germline CDR1 MNHEY, CDR2 SVGAGI. This CDR3 comprises 15 residues. J was trimmed by 6 bases and V by 6 bases; bases with no gene match: 11. The CDR3, as DNA: TGTGCCAGCAGACTCTGGGACAGGGGATCGGGCGAGCAGTACTTC. Protein sequence: CASRLWDRGSGEQYF.

The genes are TRBV5-8 and TRBJ2-4, with D possibly being TRBD1 or TRBD2 (5 bases each). Germline CDR1 reads SGHTS; CDR2 reads YDEGEE. V was trimmed by 0 bases and J by 8 bases, leaving 6 bases between them. The CDR3 is 12 amino acids. The DNA of the CDR3 is TGTGCCAGCAGCTTGGGGGGGTACATTCAGTACTTC. Amino acid sequence: CASSLGGYIQYF.

This sequence joins TRBV2 and TRBJ2-6; a possible D gene is TRBD1 (5 bases). Trimming pared 3 bases from V and 0 bases from J, leaving 12 bases between. The CDR3 is 17 residues long. Germline values: CDR1 SNHLY, CDR2 FYNNEI. DNA for the CDR3: TGTGCCAGCAGTGAGGGGCAGGCCTACTCTGGGGCCAACGTCCTGACTTTC. Encoded protein: CASSEGQAYSGANVLTF.

This clone registers medium-sized by frequency. The V and J genes are TRBV6-6 and TRBJ1-5; D call uncertain. Germline values: CDR1 MNHNY, CDR2 SVGAGI (reference sequence). The CDR3 contains 15 residues. Trimming pared 0 bases from V and 2 bases from J, leaving 8 bases between. In DNA, the CDR3 is TGTGCCAGCAGTTACTCGATTGAGGGCAATCAGCCCCAGCATTTT. Residues: CASSYSIEGNQPQHF.

The CDR3 sequence: CSATDRGVSNTEAFF. The DNA for the CDR3 is TGCAGTGCTACTGACAGGGGGGTATCGAACACTGAAGCTTTCTTT. The rearrangement links TRBV20-1 to TRBJ1-1, with TRBD1 matching 9 bases. J was trimmed by 1 base and V by 4 bases; bases with no gene match: 7. The germline gives CDR1 DFQATT, CDR2 SNEGSKA (reference sequence). The CDR3 loop spans 15 amino acids.

This chain uses TRBV6-5 with TRBJ1-1; 7 bases align to TRBD1. There are 13 residues in the CDR3. Looked up from germline, CDR1 is MNHEY and CDR2 is SVGAGI. V lost 7 bases to trimming and J lost 6 bases; unmatched junction nucleotides: 8. The chain's CDR3 is CASTKDRVAEAFF. CDR3 in DNA: TGTGCCAGCACTAAAGACAGGGTTGCTGAAGCTTTCTTT.

The chain joins TRBV3-1 (or the pseudogene TRBV3-2) to TRBJ1-2; the D is unclear. Trimming shortened V by 3 bases and J by 0 bases, and 5 bases separated the two germline ends. Germline CDR1 and CDR2: LGHDT and YNNKEL (reference sequence). The CDR3 is 13 residues long. The CDR3 DNA reads TGTGCCAGCAGCCAGGGTTCTAACTATGGCTACACCTTC. This encodes CASSQGSNYGYTF.

The chain links TRBV5-1 to TRBJ2-3, with D hard to call. The CDR3 sequence is 12 residues long. From germline, CDR1 is SGHRS and CDR2 YFSETQ. V was cut by 2 bases and J by 5 bases, with 6 bases left in between. Here the CDR3 reads CASSLEVDTQYF. The CDR3 DNA sequence: TGCGCCAGCAGCTTAGAGGTAGATACGCAGTATTTT. The whole variable domain, remainder taken from reference TRBV5-1 and TRBJ2-3, is KAGVTQTPRYLIKTRGQQVTLSCSPISGHRSVSWYQQTPGQGLQFLFEYFSETQRNKGNFPGRFSGRQFSNSRSEMNVSTLELGDSALYLCASSLEVDTQYFGPGTRLTVL.

J is TRBJ2-3 and V is TRBV29-1; possible D gene TRBD2, 5 bases. The CDR3 is 13 amino acids. Per germline, CDR1 SQVTM and CDR2 ANQGSEA. V lost 8 bases to trimming and J lost 3 bases, with 15 bases between them. As DNA, the CDR3 is TGCAGCCTACAGCGGCGTGGAACAGATACGCAGTATTTT. Translated: CSLQRRGTDTQYF.

V usage is TRBV5-1 and J usage is TRBJ2-7; 7 nucleotides line up with TRBD1. This CDR3 has 15 amino acids. V lost 2 bases, J lost 0 bases, and 5 bases stayed unmatched. In germline, CDR1 is SGHRS, CDR2 YFSETQ. CDR3 region: CASSFSRDSSYEQYF. As DNA, the CDR3 is TGCGCCAGCAGCTTCAGTCGGGACAGCTCCTACGAGCAGTACTTC.

This chain connects TRBV5-1 to TRBJ1-1, with 7 bases matching TRBD1. The CDR3 has 14 amino acids. Germline trimming cut 3 bases from V and 2 bases from J; bases unmatched to any gene: 4. Per the germline V gene, CDR1 is SGHRS and CDR2 is YFSETQ. The CDR3 DNA reads TGCGCCAGCAGCTGGGACAGAATTAACACTGAAGCTTTCTTT. Encoded protein: CASSWDRINTEAFF.

This chain uses TRBV7-2 with TRBJ1-6, with a tentative D call TRBD1 (5 bases). CDR1 is SGHTA and CDR2 is FQGNSA in the germline V gene. V dropped 6 bases and J dropped 0 bases, with 21 bases sitting between them. The CDR3 spans 19 residues. The CDR3, as DNA: TGTGCCAGCAGTCCCCAGACGGGACGGGTGAGCTCCTATAATTCACCCCTCCACTTT. It specifies CASSPQTGRVSSYNSPLHF. Supplemented by reference TRBV7-2 and TRBJ1-6, the full variable domain reads GAGVSQSPSNKVTEKGKDVELRCDPISGHTALYWYRQSLGQGLEFLIYFQGNSAPDKSGLPSDRFSAERTGGSVSTLTIQRTQQEDSAVYLCASSPQTGRVSSYNSPLHFGNGTRLTVT.

V and J are TRBV19 and TRBJ2-1; no clear D. Germline V lookup: CDR1 LNHDA, CDR2 SQIVND (reference sequence). V lost 5 bases, J lost 2 bases, and 7 bases lay in between. The CDR3 has 13 residues. CDR3 DNA sequence: TGTGCCAGTAGTTACTTCACCTACAATGAGCAGTTCTTC. Amino acids: CASSYFTYNEQFF.

The rearrangement joins TRBV7-2 to TRBJ2-2; the D is unclear. Germline V gene sequence: CDR1 SGHTA, CDR2 FQGNSA. This CDR3 comprises 13 residues. The V and J ends lost 4 bases and 2 bases respectively, with 5 bases between them. The CDR3 bases are TGTGCCAGCAGCTCCATTAACACCGGGGAGCTGTTTTTT. Encoded protein: CASSSINTGELFF.